Here is one TCR beta chain with its context. In the original workflow: Reference gene primer amplification in the assay estimated nucleated cell counts. Sequencing used immunoSEQ multiplex PCR; TCRdb keeps in-frame clones, though not all of them. V and J calls and clone size come straight from that table; D and trimming were deduced from the DNA. The sample carries roughly 180,000 clones, 84% recorded once. The sample is drawn from a study of blood T cell repertoires in COVID-19. In the study overall: Acute-phase and convalescent COVID-19 samples originated in the United States, Italy and Spain. PBMCs, B-cell-depleted T cells, or T cells provided the cDNA or gDNA that made up the material.

V was pared by 3 bases and J by 1 base, with 17 bases between. There are 17 residues in the CDR3. Per germline, CDR1 MNHEY and CDR2 SMNVEV (reference sequence). The specimen was peripheral blood. The chain uses TRBV27 and TRBJ2-3; D possibly corresponds to TRBD1 (6 bases). The sequence came from a middle-aged man who had recovered from COVID-19. CDR3 sequence (DNA): TGTGCCAGCAGTTTGGGCACCAGGGGCCCCCGCACAGATACGCAGTATTTT. Its translation: CASSLGTRGPRTDTQYF.